Here is one T cell receptor (beta chain) with its context. No cognate antigen has been identified for it. The sample holds no much larger clone one base away, and base qualities are not on file. This record belongs to a study of blood T cell repertoires in COVID-19 (dated by TCRdb to the early 2020s). Regarding the study in general: The collaborator samples originated in the United States, Italy and Spain and spanned the acute and convalescent phases of COVID-19. The material from the prospective study consisted of cDNA or gDNA derived from T cells, B-cell-depleted T cells, or PBMCs. Deeply sampled blood TCRbeta repertoires from subjects exposed to, actively infected with, or recovered from COVID-19 were included in the dataset. The repertoires were released in a freely available public database meant as a resource for research on the immune response to SARS-CoV-2. Samples came from the ongoing ImmuneRACE study (first 160 participants) plus 1,254 subjects from 6 global collaborators. Nearly every sample came with metadata listing a de-identified subject ID, COVID-19 status, age in years and sex. HLA class I and class II types, where available, came from metadata supplied by the sample provider rather than from assay-based typing.

TCRbeta CDR3 regions were amplified from genomic DNA by means of the immunoSEQ Assay, a bias-controlled multiplex PCR. On the study's bioinformatics: Nucleated cell counts per sample were estimated from amplification of reference gene primers within the assay. To quantify the absolute abundance of each unique TCRbeta CDR3 rearrangement, sequence reads were collapsed and filtered. For each sample, productive Simpson clonality was calculated as the square root of Simpson's diversity index over productive rearrangements. TCRdb mirrors the immuneACCESS table, restricted to in-frame sequences. Some clones are absent from its copies; in checked studies, under half trace to an unresolved V gene, and the reason for the others is unknown. That table supplies the V and J calls and clone size; D and trimming were determined from the DNA. The table for this sample lists about 250,000 clones; about 91% of them were counted only once. 2.5% to 3% of the sample goes to the ten largest clones.

Per the germline V gene (reference sequence), GTSNPN is the CDR1 and SVGIG is the CDR2. The CDR3 has 16 amino acids, counting the end cysteine and phenylalanine. Solely the CDR3 DNA is kept, with 48 bases framed from the first base. The germline V end is reduced by 3 bases and the J end by 5 bases; junction bases left unmatched: 13. On the study overall, not on this receptor specifically: Clinical and demographic metadata were provided uncurated, with the amount varying by source and participant.

In the prospective study, participants were about 18 to 89 years old, resided in about two dozen geographic areas of the United States, and were enrolled through a virtual design. In the prospective study, participants were assigned to cohorts based on the clinical history participants reported in a screening survey and a study questionnaire. In the prospective study, mobile phlebotomists collected whole blood, serum and a nasopharyngeal or oropharyngeal swab from each participant. Participants in the prospective study had the option to provide additional blood draws and questionnaires over a 2-month period. Before DNA extraction, blood samples from the prospective study were shipped at room temperature or frozen.

Sequencing was performed on PBMCs or T cells enriched from blood (not recorded which). This TCR was recovered from a woman in her 30s with acute COVID-19. This chain is built from TRBV30 and TRBJ1-2, and 9 junctional nucleotides match TRBD1. The bases are TGTGCCTGGAGCGGATGGCTAGGACAGGGGAAGTATGGCTACACCTTC. Translated, this gives CAWSGWLGQGKYGYTF. Outside the CDR3, residues come from the reference TRBV30 and TRBJ1-2 proteins, so the full variable domain is: SQTIHQWPATLVQPVGSPLSLECTVEGTSNPNLYWYRQAAGRGLQLLFYSVGIGQISSEVPQNLSASRPQDRQFILSSKKLLLSDSGFYLCAWSGWLGQGKYGYTFGSGTRLTVV.